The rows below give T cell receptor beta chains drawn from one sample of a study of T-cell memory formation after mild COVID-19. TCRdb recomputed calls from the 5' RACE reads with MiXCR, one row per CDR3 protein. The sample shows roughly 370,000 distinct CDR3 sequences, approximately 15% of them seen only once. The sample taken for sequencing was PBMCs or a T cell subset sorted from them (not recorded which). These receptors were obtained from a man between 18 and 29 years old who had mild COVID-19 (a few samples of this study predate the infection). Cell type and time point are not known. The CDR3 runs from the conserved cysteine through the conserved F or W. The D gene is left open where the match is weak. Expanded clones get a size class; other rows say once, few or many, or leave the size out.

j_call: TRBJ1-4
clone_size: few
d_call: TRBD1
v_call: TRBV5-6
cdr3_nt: TGTGCCAGCAGCTTGAAAGGGACAGGCTACTTTAATGAAAAACTGTTTTTT
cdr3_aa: CASSLKGTGYFNEKLFF

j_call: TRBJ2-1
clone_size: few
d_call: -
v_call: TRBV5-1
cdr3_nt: TGCGCCAGCAGCTGGGACGGCTCCTACAATGAGCAGTTCTTC
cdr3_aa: CASSWDGSYNEQFF

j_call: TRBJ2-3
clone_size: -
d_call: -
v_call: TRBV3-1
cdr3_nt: TGTGCCAGCAGACAAGACCGAGAAATCCATACGCAGTATTTT
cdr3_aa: CASRQDREIHTQYF

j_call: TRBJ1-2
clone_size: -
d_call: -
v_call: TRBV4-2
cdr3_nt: TGTGCCAGCAGCCAAGGTTCGCCAGGGAAGAACTATGGCTACACCTTC
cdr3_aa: CASSQGSPGKNYGYTF

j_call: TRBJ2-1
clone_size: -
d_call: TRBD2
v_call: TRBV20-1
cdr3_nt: TGCAGTGCTGAGGGCACTAGCGATGAGCAGTTCTTC
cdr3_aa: CSAEGTSDEQFF

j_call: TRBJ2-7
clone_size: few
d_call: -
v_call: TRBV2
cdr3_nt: TGTGCCAGCAGTGGCTGGGTCAGCCCCCACTTC
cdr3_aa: CASSGWVSPHF

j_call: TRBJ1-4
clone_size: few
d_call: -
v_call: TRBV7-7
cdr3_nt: TGTGCCAGCAGCTGGATAGGGAGGAAACTGTTTTTT
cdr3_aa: CASSWIGRKLFF

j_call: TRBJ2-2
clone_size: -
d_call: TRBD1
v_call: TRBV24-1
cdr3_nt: TGTGCCACCAGTCACTCGGACAGGGAATCCGGGGAGCTGTTTTTT
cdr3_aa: CATSHSDRESGELFF

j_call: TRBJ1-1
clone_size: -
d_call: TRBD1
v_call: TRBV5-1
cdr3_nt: TGCGCCAGCAGCCCTTCGACAGGGGGATCTGAAGCTTTCTTT
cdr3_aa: CASSPSTGGSEAFF

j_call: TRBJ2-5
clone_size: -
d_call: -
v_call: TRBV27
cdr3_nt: TGTGCCAGCAGTCCCAGAGGCCCCACCCGGACGCAAGAGACCCAGTACTTC
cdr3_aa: CASSPRGPTRTQETQYF

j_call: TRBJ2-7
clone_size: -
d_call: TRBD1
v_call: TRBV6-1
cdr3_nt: TGTGCCAGCAGTGGACAGGGGGCATGGGAGCAGTACTTC
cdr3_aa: CASSGQGAWEQYF

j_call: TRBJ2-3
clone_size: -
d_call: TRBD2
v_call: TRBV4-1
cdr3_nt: TGCGCCAGCAGCCGACCGGGACTATTGACAGATACGCAGTATTTT
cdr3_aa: CASSRPGLLTDTQYF

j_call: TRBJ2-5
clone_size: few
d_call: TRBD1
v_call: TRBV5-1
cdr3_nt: TGCGCCAGCAGCTTGGGGCCCTTGACAGGGGATCAAGAGACCCAGTACTTC
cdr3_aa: CASSLGPLTGDQETQYF

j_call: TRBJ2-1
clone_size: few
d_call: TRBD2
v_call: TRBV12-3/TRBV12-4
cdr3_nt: TGTGCCAGCAGTCCCAGACTAGCGGGGGCCCTCTACAATGAGCAGTTCTTC
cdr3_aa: CASSPRLAGALYNEQFF

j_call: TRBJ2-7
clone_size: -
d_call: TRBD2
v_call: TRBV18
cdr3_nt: TGTGCCAGCTCACCTAAACTAGCGTGGACCTACGAGCAGTACTTC
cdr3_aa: CASSPKLAWTYEQYF

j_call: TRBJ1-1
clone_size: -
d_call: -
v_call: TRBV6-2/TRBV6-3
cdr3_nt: TGTGCCAGCAGTTACAACCCCCATACCCGCGAAGCTTTCTTT
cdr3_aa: CASSYNPHTREAFF

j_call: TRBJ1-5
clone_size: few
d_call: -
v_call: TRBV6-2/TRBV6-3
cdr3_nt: TGTGCCAGCAGTTACCGGCAGCGCGGGGAGGGCCAGCATTTT
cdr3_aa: CASSYRQRGEGQHF

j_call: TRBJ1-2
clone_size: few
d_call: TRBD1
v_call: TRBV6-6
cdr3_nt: TGTGCCGGACAGGGGGCTGCTGGCTACACCTTC
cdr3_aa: CAGQGAAGYTF

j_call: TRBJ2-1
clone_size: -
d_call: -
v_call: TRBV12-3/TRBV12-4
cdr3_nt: TGTGCCAGCAGTCCCCCAGATAGCGCGAATGAGCAGTTCTTC
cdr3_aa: CASSPPDSANEQFF

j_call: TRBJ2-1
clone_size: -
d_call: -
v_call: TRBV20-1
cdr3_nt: TGCAGTGCCCTCGGAGATAGTCCCTCGAGATACAATGAGCAGTTCTTC
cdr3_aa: CSALGDSPSRYNEQFF

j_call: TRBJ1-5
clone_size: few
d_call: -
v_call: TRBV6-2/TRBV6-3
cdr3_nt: TGTGCCAGCAGACCGGACTCTAGCAATCAGCCCCAGCATTTT
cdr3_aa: CASRPDSSNQPQHF

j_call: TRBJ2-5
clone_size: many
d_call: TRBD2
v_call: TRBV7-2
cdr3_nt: TGTGCCAGCAGCGGGGGGGGAGAGACCCAGTACTTC
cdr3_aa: CASSGGGETQYF

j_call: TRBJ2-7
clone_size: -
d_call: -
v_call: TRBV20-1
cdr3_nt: TGCAGTGCTAGAAAACAGGGTTTGCAAGACGAGCAGTACTTC
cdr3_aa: CSARKQGLQDEQYF

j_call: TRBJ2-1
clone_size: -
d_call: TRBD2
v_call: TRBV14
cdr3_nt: TGTGCCAGCAGCCAGGGGGGGGTCCCCTACAATGAGCAGTTCTTC
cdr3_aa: CASSQGGVPYNEQFF

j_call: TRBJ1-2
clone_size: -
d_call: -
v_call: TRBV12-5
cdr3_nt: TGTGCTAGTGGTTTGGCCGACGGCGGGTCAGTCCACTATGGCTACACCTTC
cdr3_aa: CASGLADGGSVHYGYTF

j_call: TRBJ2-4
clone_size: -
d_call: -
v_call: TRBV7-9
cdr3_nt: TGTGCCAGAAGCTTTCCGGCAGAAAACATTCAGTACTTC
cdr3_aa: CARSFPAENIQYF

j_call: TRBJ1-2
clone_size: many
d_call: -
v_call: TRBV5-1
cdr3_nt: TGCGCCAGCAGCCCGGACAGCTATGGCTACACCTTC
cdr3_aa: CASSPDSYGYTF

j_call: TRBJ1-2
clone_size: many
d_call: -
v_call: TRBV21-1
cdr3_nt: TGTGCCAGCAGCAAACGGGGGGGCGCAAACTATGGCTACACCTTC
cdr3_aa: CASSKRGGANYGYTF

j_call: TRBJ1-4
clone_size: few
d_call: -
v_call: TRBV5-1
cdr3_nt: TGCGCCAGCAGCTATAGACTGGTGGACTCAGCTAATGAAAAACTGTTTTTT
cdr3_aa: CASSYRLVDSANEKLFF

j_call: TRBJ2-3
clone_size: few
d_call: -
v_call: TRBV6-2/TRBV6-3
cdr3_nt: TGTGCCAGCAGTTACGAAGTACTGTATACGCAGTATTTT
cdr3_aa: CASSYEVLYTQYF

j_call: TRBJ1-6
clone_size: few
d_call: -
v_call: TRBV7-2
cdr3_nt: TGTGCCAGCAGCTTACTCGGGTCACCCCTCCACTTT
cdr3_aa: CASSLLGSPLHF

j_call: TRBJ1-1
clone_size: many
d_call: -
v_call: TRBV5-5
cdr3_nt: TGTGCCAGCAGCCCTGGCCCTCCGGGTGGCACTGAAGCTTTCTTT
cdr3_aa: CASSPGPPGGTEAFF

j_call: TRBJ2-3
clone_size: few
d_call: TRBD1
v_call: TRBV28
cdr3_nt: TGTGCCAGCAGGAGGGCCGACAGGGTCACAGATACGCAGTATTTT
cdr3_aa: CASRRADRVTDTQYF

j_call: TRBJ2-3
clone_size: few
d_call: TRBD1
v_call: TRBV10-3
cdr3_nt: TGTGCCACTTATACAGGGGGGAGAGCAGATACGCAGTATTTT
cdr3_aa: CATYTGGRADTQYF

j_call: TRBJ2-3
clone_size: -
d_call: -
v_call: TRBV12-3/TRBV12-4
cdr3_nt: TGTGCCAGCACCCTAGCGAATACGCAGTATTTT
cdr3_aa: CASTLANTQYF

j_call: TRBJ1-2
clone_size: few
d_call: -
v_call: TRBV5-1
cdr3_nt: TGCGCCAGCAGCGAGCCGGGTCGGCTCTATGGCTACACCTTC
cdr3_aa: CASSEPGRLYGYTF

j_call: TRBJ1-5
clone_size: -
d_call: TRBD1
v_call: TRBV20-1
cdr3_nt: TGCAGTGCTCACCGGGACAGAAATCAGCCCCAGCATTTT
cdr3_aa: CSAHRDRNQPQHF

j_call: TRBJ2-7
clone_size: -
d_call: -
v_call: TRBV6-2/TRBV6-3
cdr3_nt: TGTGCCAGCAGCGTGGGCCACGAGCAGTACTTC
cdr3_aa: CASSVGHEQYF